Below are 6 T cell receptor beta chains sequenced from a single sample in a study of T cell responses to AZD1222 COVID-19 vaccine. Using immunoSEQ multiplex PCR, the repertoire was profiled, and TCRdb retains in-frame clones only, with some absent. The sample lists about 100,000 clones, about 94% seen once, with 2.2% in the top ten. Sequencing used peripheral blood, obtained on day 0 of AZD1222 vaccination. The receptors here all came from an adult in good health.

The genes are TRBV5-4 and TRBJ2-1; weak D call: TRBD2 (5 bases). Trimming took 0 bases from V and 9 from J, leaving 13 bases between them. CDR1 is SGHNT, CDR2 YYREEE, per germline (reference sequence). The CDR3 contains 14 residues. CDR3 DNA sequence: TGTGCCAGCAGCTTGGAACTCGCGGGTTCTGAGCAGTTCTTC. This encodes CASSLELAGSEQFF.

This clone was seen more than once but under ten times. This CDR3 is CASSERLAANTGELFF. Here the CDR3 DNA reads TGCGCCAGCAGCGAGCGACTAGCGGCAAACACCGGGGAGCTGTTTTTT. V and J are TRBV5-1 and TRBJ2-2; 9 bases are a match to TRBD2. Germline CDR1 is SGHRS and CDR2 is YFSETQ. V lost 4 bases, J lost 2 bases, and 6 bases stayed unmatched. The CDR3 consists of 16 residues.

The V and J genes are TRBV18 and TRBJ2-2; 9 bases line up with TRBD1. The J segment lost 7 bases and the V segment lost 4 bases, leaving 10 bases of the junction unmatched. The germline gives CDR1 KGHSH, CDR2 LQKENI. CDR3 length: 16 amino acids. DNA of the CDR3: TGTGCCAGCTCACAACCGGGACAGGGTCCTTTCGGGGAGCTGTTTTTT. It yields the protein CASSQPGQGPFGELFF.

This chain uses TRBV6-2 or TRBV6-3 with TRBJ2-7; possibly TRBD2 for D (6 bases). The V gene's germline CDR1 is MNHEY and CDR2 SVGEGT. The V end was cut by 0 bases, the J end by 0 bases, with 15 bases between. The length of the CDR3 is 17 residues. The CDR3 is CASSYSSGGIDSYEQYF. The CDR3 nucleotides are TGTGCCAGCAGTTACTCGTCCGGGGGTATTGACTCCTACGAGCAGTACTTC.

This rearrangement joins TRBV9 to TRBJ1-6; D is unresolved. V was clipped by 2 bases and J by 7 bases, with 10 bases between them. This CDR3 is built from 14 residues. Germline V gene sequence: CDR1 SGDLS, CDR2 YYNGEE. CDR3 nucleotide sequence: TGTGCCAGCAGCGTCCGGACGGCCAATTCACCCCTCCACTTT. Translated: CASSVRTANSPLHF.

The chain combines TRBV6-6 with TRBJ1-4; D remains unclear. In germline, CDR1 is MNHNY, CDR2 SVGAGI (reference sequence). V lost 3 bases and J 5 bases, leaving 7 bases between the germline ends. This CDR3 region has 13 residues. CDR3 coding DNA: TGTGCCAGCAGTTATCCGGAGAATGAAAAACTGTTTTTT. As protein: CASSYPENEKLFF.